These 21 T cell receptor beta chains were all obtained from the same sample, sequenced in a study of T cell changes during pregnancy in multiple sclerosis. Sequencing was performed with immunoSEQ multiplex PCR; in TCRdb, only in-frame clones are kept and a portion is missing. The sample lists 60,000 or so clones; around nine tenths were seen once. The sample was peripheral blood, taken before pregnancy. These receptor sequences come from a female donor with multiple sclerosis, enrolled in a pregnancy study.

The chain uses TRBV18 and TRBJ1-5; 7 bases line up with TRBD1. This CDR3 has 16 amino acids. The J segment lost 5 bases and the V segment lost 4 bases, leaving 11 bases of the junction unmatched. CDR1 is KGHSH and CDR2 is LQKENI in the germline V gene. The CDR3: CASSLRLGDSDQPQHF. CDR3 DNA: TGTGCCAGCTCACTACGATTAGGGGACAGCGATCAGCCCCAGCATTTT.

The CDR3 DNA is TGTGCCAGCAGGGACACAGGGATCAGTGAAGCTTTCTTT. Translating gives CASRDTGISEAFF. This chain connects TRBV6-5 to TRBJ1-1; D might be TRBD1 (6 bases). The CDR3 extends over 13 amino acids. Germline values: CDR1 MNHEY, CDR2 SVGAGI. V lost 6 bases, J lost 7 bases, and 15 bases lay in between.

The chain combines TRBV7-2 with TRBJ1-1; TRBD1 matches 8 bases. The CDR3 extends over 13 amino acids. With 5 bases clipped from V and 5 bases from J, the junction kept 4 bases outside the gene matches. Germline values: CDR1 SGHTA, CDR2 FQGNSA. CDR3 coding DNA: TGTGCCAGCAGCCGACAGGGGTTAACTGAAGCTTTCTTT. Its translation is CASSRQGLTEAFF.

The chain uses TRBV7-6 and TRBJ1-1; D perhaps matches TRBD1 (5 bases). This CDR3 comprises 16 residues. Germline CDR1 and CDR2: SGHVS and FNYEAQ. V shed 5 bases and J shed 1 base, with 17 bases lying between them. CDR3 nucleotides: TGTGCCAGCAGCCATTTCTCCGGGGGGGAGAACACTGAAGCTTTCTTT. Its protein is CASSHFSGGENTEAFF.

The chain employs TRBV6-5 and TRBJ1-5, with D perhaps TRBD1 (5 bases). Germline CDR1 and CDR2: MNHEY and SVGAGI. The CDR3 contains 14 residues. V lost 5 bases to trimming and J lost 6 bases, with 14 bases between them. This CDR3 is CASSGHLLGQPQHF. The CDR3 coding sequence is TGTGCCAGCAGTGGACACCTGCTGGGTCAGCCCCAGCATTTT.

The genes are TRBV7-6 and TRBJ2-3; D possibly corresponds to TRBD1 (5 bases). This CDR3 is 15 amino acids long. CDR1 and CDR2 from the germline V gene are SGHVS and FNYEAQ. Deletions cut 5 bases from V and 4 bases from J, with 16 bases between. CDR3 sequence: CASSLTQGFPDTQYF. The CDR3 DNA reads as TGTGCCAGCAGCCTTACTCAGGGCTTCCCAGATACGCAGTATTTT.

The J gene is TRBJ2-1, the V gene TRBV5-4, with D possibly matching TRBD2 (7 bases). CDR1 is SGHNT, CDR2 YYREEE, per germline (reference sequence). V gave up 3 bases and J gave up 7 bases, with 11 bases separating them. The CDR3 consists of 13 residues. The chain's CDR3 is CASSSGGRNEQFF. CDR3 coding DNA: TGTGCCAGCAGCTCCGGGGGGCGGAATGAGCAGTTCTTC.

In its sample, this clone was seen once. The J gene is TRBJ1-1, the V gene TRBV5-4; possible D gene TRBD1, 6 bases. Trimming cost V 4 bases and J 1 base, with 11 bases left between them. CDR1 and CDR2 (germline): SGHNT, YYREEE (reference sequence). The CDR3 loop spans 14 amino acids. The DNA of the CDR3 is TGTGCCAGCAGCCGGGGACAAGCGAACACTGAAGCTTTCTTT. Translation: CASSRGQANTEAFF. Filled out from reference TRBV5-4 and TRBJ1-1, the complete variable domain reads ETGVTQSPTHLIKTRGQQVTLRCSSQSGHNTVSWYQQALGQGPQFIFQYYREEENGRGNFPPRFSGLQFPNYSSELNVNALELDDSALYLCASSRGQANTEAFFGQGTRLTVV.

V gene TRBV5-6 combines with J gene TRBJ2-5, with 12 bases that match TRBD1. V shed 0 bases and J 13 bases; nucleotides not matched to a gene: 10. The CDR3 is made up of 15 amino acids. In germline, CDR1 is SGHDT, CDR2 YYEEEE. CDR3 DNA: TGTGCCAGCAGCTTGGTCCGGGACAGGGGGCCTCAGGGGTACTTC. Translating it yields CASSLVRDRGPQGYF. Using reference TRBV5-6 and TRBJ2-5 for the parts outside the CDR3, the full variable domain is DAGVTQSPTHLIKTRGQQVTLRCSPKSGHDTVSWYQQALGQGPQFIFQYYEEEERQRGNFPDRFSGHQFPNYSSELNVNALLLGDSALYLCASSLVRDRGPQGYFGPGTRLLVL.

DNA for the CDR3: TGCGCCAGCACTAAGCGGGAGAGAGACACAGATACGCAGTATTTT. Its translation is CASTKRERDTDTQYF. This chain connects TRBV5-1 to TRBJ2-3; 8 nucleotides match TRBD2. Per germline, CDR1 SGHRS and CDR2 YFSETQ. The V segment lost 6 bases and the J segment 2 bases; nucleotides outside the gene matches: 8. The CDR3 has 15 amino acids.

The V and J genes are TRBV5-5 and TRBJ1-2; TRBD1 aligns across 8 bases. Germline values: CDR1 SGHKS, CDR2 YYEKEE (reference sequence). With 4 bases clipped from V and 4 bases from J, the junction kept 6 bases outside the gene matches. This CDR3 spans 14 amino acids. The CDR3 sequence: CASSPGTGSYGYTF. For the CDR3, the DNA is TGTGCCAGCAGCCCGGGGACAGGTTCCTATGGCTACACCTTC.

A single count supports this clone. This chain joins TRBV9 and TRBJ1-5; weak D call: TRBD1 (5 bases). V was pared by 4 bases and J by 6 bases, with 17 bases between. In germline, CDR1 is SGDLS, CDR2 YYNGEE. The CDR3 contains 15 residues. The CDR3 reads CASSSRGVSGQPQHF. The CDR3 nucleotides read TGTGCCAGCAGCTCCCGGGGGGTGTCGGGTCAGCCCCAGCATTTT.

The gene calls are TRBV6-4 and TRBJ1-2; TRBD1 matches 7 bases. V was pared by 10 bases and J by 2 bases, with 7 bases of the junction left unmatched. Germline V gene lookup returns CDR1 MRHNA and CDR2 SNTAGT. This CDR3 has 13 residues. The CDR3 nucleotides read TGTGCCACACGACAGGGAATAAACTATGGCTACACCTTC. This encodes CATRQGINYGYTF.

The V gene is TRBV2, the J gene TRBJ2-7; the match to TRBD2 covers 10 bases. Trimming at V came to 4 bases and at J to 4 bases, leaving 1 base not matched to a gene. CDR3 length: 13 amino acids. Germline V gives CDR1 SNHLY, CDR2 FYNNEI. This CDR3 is CASSVSGGYEQYF. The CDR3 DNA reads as TGTGCCAGCAGTGTTAGCGGGGGGTACGAGCAGTACTTC.

The CDR3 region is CASSQAGTGGSYEQYF. For the CDR3, the DNA is TGCGCCAGCAGCCAAGCCGGGACAGGGGGCTCCTACGAGCAGTACTTC. The chain is built from TRBV4-3 and TRBJ2-7; 11 bases map to TRBD1. The CDR3 is 16 residues long. CDR1 LGHNA and CDR2 YSLEER come from the germline V gene. V gave up 1 base and J gave up 0 bases; unmatched junction bases: 2.

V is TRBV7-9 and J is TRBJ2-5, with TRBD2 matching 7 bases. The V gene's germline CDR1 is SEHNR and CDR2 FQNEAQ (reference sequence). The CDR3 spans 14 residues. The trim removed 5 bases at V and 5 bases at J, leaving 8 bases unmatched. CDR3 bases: TGTGCCAGCAGCCCTCCGGGGGGACGGGAGACCCAGTACTTC. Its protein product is CASSPPGGRETQYF.

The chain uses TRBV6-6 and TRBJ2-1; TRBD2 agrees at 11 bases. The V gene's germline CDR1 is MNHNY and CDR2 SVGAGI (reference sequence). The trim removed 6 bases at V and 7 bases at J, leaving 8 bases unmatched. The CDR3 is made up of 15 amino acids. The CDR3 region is CASRPLSGGENEQFF. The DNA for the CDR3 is TGTGCCAGCAGGCCACTTAGCGGGGGGGAGAATGAGCAGTTCTTC.

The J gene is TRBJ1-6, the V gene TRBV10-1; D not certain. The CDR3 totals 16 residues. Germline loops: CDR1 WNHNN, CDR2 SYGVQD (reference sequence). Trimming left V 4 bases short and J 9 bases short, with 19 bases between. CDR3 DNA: TGCGCCAGCAGTGTACCGACCGGGTTTAGGTGTTCACCCCTCCACTTT. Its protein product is CASSVPTGFRCSPLHF.

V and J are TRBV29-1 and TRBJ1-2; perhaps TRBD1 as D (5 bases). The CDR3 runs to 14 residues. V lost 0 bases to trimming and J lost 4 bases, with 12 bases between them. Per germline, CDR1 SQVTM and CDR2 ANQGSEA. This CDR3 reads CSVEDWGGSYGYTF. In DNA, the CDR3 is TGCAGCGTTGAAGATTGGGGGGGAAGCTATGGCTACACCTTC.

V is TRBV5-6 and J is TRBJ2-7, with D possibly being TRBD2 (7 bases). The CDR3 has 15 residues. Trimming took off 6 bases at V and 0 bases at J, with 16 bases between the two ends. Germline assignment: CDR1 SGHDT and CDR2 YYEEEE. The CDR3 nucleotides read TGTGCCAGCACCACGGGGGGCCGGCGCTCCTACGAGCAGTACTTC. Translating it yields CASTTGGRRSYEQYF. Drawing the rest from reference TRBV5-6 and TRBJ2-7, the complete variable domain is DAGVTQSPTHLIKTRGQQVTLRCSPKSGHDTVSWYQQALGQGPQFIFQYYEEEERQRGNFPDRFSGHQFPNYSSELNVNALLLGDSALYLCASTTGGRRSYEQYFGPGTRLTVT.

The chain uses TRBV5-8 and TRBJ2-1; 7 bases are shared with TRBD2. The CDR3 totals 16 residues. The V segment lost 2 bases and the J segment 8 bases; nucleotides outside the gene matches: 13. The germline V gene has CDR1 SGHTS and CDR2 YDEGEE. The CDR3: CASSFLRGGTGYEQFF. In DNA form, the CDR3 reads TGTGCCAGCAGCTTCCTGAGGGGAGGGACGGGTTATGAGCAGTTCTTC.